The rows below give T cell receptor beta chains drawn from one sample of a study of T-cell memory formation after mild COVID-19. TCRdb passed the 5' RACE reads through MiXCR, listing each CDR3 protein once. Among fewer than 450,000 distinct CDR3 sequences listed, roughly 20% were seen once. The sequencing sample was made of PBMCs or a T cell subset sorted from them (not recorded which). The receptors shown here come from an adult woman who had mild COVID-19 (a few samples of this study predate the infection). Cell type and time point are not known. CDR3s include the opening cysteine and the closing phenylalanine or tryptophan. The D gene is left open where the match is weak. For some rows the clone size is stated as once, few or many, or as a class when expanded; others skip it.

>few|TRBJ2-1|.|TRBV5-1
TGCGCCAGCAGCTTGCGACTAGAGTTCGAGCTCTACAATGAGCAGTTCTTC
CASSLRLEFELYNEQFF
>many|TRBJ2-5|.|TRBV24-1
TGTGCCACCCAACACTTCCGAGGAGAGACCCAGTACTTC
CATQHFRGETQYF
>.|TRBJ2-1|TRBD2|TRBV6-2/TRBV6-3
TGTGCCAGCAGTTACTCGACTAGCGGACTCTCCTACAATGAGCAGTTCTTC
CASSYSTSGLSYNEQFF
>.|TRBJ2-6|TRBD2|TRBV11-2
TGTGCCAGCATCCAAAGGGGACTAGCTATTACCCTGGGGGCCAACGTCCTGACTTTC
CASIQRGLAITLGANVLTF
>.|TRBJ2-3|.|TRBV4-1
TGCGCCAGCAGCCAAGATTATCCCCAGCCGAGTGGGGTCGGCGCAGATACGCAGTATTTT
CASSQDYPQPSGVGADTQYF
>few|TRBJ2-1|.|TRBV30
TGTGCCTGGATGGGGGACAATGAGCAGTTCTTC
CAWMGDNEQFF
>.|TRBJ2-3|TRBD2|TRBV4-1
TGCGCCAGCAGCCACCCCTGGGGCCCAACTAGCGGGGGGGCTGGGACAGATACGCAGTATTTT
CASSHPWGPTSGGAGTDTQYF
>few|TRBJ1-1|.|TRBV6-2/TRBV6-3
TGTGCCAGCAGCAAAGTGGGACGGACGAACACTGAAGCTTTCTTT
CASSKVGRTNTEAFF
>.|TRBJ2-7|.|TRBV20-1
TGCAGTGCTTGTGGGGGTGGCTACGAGCAGTACTTC
CSACGGGYEQYF
>.|TRBJ2-7|.|TRBV19
TGTGCCAGTAGTATAGCGGGGGAGCAGTACTTC
CASSIAGEQYF
>.|TRBJ2-1|TRBD1|TRBV5-1
TGCGCCAGCAGCGCCGGACAGGTCCAGAGGCATGAGCAGTTCTTC
CASSAGQVQRHEQFF
>few|TRBJ2-1|.|TRBV29-1
TGCAGCGCTCACCCCAGGCTCTACAATGAGCAGTTCTTC
CSAHPRLYNEQFF
>.|TRBJ1-1|.|TRBV6-5
TGTGCCAGCATCGGCCAGCTGAACACTGAAGCTTTCTTT
CASIGQLNTEAFF
>few|TRBJ2-3|.|TRBV5-4
TGTGCCAGCAGCTTGGAGGTCCATAGCACAGATACGCAGTATTTT
CASSLEVHSTDTQYF
>.|TRBJ2-7|TRBD1|TRBV4-3
TGCGCCAGCAGCCAAGAGGACAGGCTAACTGGCTACGAGCAGTACTTC
CASSQEDRLTGYEQYF
>.|TRBJ2-7|TRBD1|TRBV7-6
TGTGCCAGCAGCCGACCCGGGACAGGGGCTGACGAGCAGTACTTC
CASSRPGTGADEQYF